A selection of T cell receptor beta chains follows, all from one sample in a study of T-cell reconstitution after alpha-beta-depleted transplantation in children. TCRdb reanalysed the PCR reads using MiXCR and keeps one entry per CDR3 protein. The table shows some 290,000 distinct CDR3 sequences, with approximately 23% occurring only once. The sequences come from PBMCs, mostly from graft donor cells, collected 180 days after TCRalphabeta/CD19-depleted stem cell transplant. These receptor sequences come from a male patient under 18 who had a stem cell transplant for acute lymphoblastic leukemia, so the T cells may come from the graft donor. Each CDR3 is given with its conserved first and last residue. D genes are given only for firm matches. The listing skips clone size in some rows; elsewhere it reads once, few, many or a size class.

clone_size	d_call	v_call	j_call	cdr3_nt	cdr3_aa
.	TRBD2	TRBV5-5	TRBJ2-7	TGTGCCAGCAGCCTAGCGGGAGGGCCGCGAGAGCAGTACTTC	CASSLAGGPREQYF
.	.	TRBV9	TRBJ2-1	TGTGCCAGCAGCGTAGTTTGGGGCCTCTCCTACAATGAGCAGTTCTTC	CASSVVWGLSYNEQFF
few	.	TRBV20-1	TRBJ2-5	TGCAGTGCTAGTCAGGGTCCCCGTGAGACCCAGTACTTC	CSASQGPRETQYF
.	.	TRBV20-1	TRBJ2-7	TGCAGTGCTACCCTGGCGGTGGACGAGCAGTACTTC	CSATLAVDEQYF
many	.	TRBV5-1	TRBJ2-1	TGCGCCAGCAGCCCCGGGGTTAGGTCGATCTACAATGAGCAGTTCTTC	CASSPGVRSIYNEQFF
.	TRBD1	TRBV7-2	TRBJ1-4	TGTGCCAGCAGCGGACAGGGAGGGTTCCCTGAAAAACTGTTTTTT	CASSGQGGFPEKLFF
few	TRBD1	TRBV12-3/TRBV12-4	TRBJ1-2	TGTGCCAGCAGTTCACCAGGGACAGGGAGCTATGGCTACACCTTC	CASSSPGTGSYGYTF
few	.	TRBV6-5	TRBJ1-2	TGTGCCAGCAGTTACTCGGGGGTCGACGGCTACACCTTC	CASSYSGVDGYTF
.	TRBD1	TRBV5-1	TRBJ2-1	TGCGCCAGCAGCCTACGACAGGGGGCGCGGACCTATGAGCAGTTCTTC	CASSLRQGARTYEQFF
.	.	TRBV5-1	TRBJ2-1	TGCGCCAGCAGCTCGGGTAGCGGCAATGAGCAGTTCTTC	CASSSGSGNEQFF
.	.	TRBV10-2	TRBJ1-1	TGCGCCAGCAGCCTTAACAGGAGGGCCACTCAAGCTTTCTTT	CASSLNRRATQAFF
.	TRBD1	TRBV5-1	TRBJ2-6	TGCGCCAGCAGCCAGAGGGACAGGGGATTCTCTGGGGCCAACGTCCTGACTTTC	CASSQRDRGFSGANVLTF
few	.	TRBV10-2	TRBJ2-7	TGCGCCAGCAGTGGGGCAGGGTCTTCCTACGAGCAGTACTTC	CASSGAGSSYEQYF
few	.	TRBV7-2	TRBJ2-1	TGTGCCAGCAGCTCCCAGGTCCCAACCTACAATGAGCAGTTCTTC	CASSSQVPTYNEQFF
few	.	TRBV5-1	TRBJ2-3	TGCGCCAGCAGCTTGGAGGGACATCACTTTAGCACAGATACGCAGTATTTT	CASSLEGHHFSTDTQYF
.	TRBD2	TRBV12-3/TRBV12-4	TRBJ2-2	TGTGCCAGCAGTTTAGCGTTGGCGGGAGGGGGGGAGCTGTTTTTT	CASSLALAGGGELFF
few	TRBD1	TRBV12-3/TRBV12-4	TRBJ2-3	TGTGCCAGCAGTTTTCGCACAGGGGGAGAGGGTACGCAGTATTTT	CASSFRTGGEGTQYF